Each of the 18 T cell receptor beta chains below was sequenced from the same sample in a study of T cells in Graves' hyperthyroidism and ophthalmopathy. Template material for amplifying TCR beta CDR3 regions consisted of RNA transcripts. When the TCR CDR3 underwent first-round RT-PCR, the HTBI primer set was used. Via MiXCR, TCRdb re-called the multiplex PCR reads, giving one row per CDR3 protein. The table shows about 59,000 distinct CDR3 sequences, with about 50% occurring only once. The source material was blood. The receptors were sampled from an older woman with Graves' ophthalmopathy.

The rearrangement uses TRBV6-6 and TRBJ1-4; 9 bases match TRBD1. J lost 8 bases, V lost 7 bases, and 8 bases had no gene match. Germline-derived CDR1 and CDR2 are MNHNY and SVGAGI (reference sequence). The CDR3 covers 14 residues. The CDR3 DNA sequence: TGTGCCAGCAATTTGGGACAGGGTAGAGAAAAACTGTTTTTT. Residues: CASNLGQGREKLFF.

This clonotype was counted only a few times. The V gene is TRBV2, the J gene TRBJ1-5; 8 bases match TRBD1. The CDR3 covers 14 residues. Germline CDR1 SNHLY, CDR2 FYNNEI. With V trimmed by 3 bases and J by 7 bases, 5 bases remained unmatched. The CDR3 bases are TGTGCCAGCAGTGACAGGGGGCAGGGACAGCCCCAGCATTTT. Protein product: CASSDRGQGQPQHF.

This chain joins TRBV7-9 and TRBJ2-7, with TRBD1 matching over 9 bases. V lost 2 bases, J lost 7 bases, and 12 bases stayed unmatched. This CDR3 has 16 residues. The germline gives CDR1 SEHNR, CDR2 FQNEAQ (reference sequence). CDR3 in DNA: TGTGCCAGCAGCTTAAGTTTCTCGACAGGGGGGCGGGAGCAGTACTTC. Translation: CASSLSFSTGGREQYF.

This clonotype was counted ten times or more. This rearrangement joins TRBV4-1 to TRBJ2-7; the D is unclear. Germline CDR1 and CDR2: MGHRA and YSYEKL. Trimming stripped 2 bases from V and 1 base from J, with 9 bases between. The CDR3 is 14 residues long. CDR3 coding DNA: TGCGCCAGCAGCCAAATAATCAATTCCTACGAGCAGTACTTC. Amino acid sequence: CASSQIINSYEQYF.

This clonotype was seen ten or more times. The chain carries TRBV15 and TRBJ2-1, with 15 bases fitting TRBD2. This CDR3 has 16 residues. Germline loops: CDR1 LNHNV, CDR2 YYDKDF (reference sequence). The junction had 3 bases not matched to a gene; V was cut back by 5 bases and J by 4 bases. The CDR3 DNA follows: TGTGCCACCAGCCGCGGGACTAGCGGGAGGTACAATGAGCAGTTCTTC. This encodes CATSRGTSGRYNEQFF.

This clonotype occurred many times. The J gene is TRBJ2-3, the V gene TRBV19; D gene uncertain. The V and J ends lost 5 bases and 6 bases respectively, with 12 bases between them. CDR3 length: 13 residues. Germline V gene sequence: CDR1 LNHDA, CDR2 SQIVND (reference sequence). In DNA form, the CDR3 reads TGTGCCAGTAGTCGATTTTTAAGGGATACGCAGTATTTT. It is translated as CASSRFLRDTQYF.

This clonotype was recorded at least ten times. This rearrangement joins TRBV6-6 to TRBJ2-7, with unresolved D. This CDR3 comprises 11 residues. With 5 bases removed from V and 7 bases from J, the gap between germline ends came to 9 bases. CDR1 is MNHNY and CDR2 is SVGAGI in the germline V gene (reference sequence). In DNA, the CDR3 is TGTGCCAGCAGTATCCTCGGGGAGCAGTACTTC. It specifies CASSILGEQYF.

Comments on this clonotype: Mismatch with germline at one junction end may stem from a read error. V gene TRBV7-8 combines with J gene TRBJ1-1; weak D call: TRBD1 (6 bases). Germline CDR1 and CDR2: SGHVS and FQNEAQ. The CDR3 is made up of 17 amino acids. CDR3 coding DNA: TGTGTCAGCTGCTTAAGGGGGGGCAGAACAGGAGGGACTGGAGCTTTCTTT. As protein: CVSCLRGGRTGGTGAFF.

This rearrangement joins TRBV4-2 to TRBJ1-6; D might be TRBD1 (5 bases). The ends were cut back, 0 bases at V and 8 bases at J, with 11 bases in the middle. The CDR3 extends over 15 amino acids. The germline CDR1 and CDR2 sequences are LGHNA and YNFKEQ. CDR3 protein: CASSQDASGYSPLHF. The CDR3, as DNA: TGTGCCAGCAGCCAAGATGCTTCAGGGTATTCACCCCTCCACTTT.

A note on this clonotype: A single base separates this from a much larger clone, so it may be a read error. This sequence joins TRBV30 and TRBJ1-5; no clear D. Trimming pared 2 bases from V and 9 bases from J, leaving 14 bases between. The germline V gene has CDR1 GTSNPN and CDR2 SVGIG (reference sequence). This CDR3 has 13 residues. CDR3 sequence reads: CAWSTKMARPQHF. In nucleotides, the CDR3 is TGTGCCTGGAGTACCAAGATGGCACGGCCCCAGCATTTT.

This CDR3 reads CASRSPVGGNQPQHF. CDR3 nucleotides: TGTGCCAGTAGATCTCCGGTAGGGGGAAATCAGCCCCAGCATTTT. The V gene is TRBV19, the J gene TRBJ1-5, with a tentative D call TRBD1 (6 bases). The CDR3 is made up of 15 amino acids. Trimming cost V 6 bases and J 4 bases, with 16 bases left between them. Germline lookup yields CDR1 LNHDA and CDR2 SQIVND (reference sequence).

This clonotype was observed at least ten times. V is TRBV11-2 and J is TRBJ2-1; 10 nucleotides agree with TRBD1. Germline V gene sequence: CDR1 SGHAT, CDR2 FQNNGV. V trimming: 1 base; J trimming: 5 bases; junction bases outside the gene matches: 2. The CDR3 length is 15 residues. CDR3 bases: TGTGCCAGCAGCTTAGGACAGGGGGCCAACAATGAGCAGTTCTTC. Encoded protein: CASSLGQGANNEQFF.

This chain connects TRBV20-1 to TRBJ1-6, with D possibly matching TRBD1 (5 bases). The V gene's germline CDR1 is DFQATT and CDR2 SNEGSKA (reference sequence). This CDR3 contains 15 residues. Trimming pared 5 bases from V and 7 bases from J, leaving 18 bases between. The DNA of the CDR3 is TGCAGTGCTTATACCGGGGGACGGAAGAATTCACCCCTCCACTTT. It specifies CSAYTGGRKNSPLHF.

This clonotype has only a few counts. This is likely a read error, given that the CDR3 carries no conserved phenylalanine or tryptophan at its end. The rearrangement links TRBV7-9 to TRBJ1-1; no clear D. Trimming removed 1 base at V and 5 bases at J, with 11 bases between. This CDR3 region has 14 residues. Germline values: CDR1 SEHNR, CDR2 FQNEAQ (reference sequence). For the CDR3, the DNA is TGTGCCAGCAGCTTAGGGCCAAGGGAAACTGAAGCTTTCTTA. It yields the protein CASSLGPRETEAFL.

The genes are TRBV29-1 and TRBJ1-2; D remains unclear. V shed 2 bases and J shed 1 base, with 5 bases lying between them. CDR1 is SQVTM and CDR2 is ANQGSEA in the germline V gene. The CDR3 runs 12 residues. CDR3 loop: CSVENDNYGYTF. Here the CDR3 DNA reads TGCAGCGTTGAAAATGATAACTATGGCTACACCTTC.

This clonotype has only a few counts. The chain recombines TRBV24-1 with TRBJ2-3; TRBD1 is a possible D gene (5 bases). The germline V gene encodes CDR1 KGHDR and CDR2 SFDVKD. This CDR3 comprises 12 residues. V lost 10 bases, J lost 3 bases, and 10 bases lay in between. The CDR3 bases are TGTGCCACAAGGGGCCAAACAGATACGCAGTATTTT. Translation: CATRGQTDTQYF.

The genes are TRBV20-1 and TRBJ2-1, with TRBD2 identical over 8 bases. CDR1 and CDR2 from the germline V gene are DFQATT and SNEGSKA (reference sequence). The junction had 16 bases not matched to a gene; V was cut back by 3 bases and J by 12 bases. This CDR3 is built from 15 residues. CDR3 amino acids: CSARAPAGAADTQFF. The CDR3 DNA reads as TGCAGTGCTAGGGCCCCAGCGGGAGCTGCAGATACGCAGTTCTTC.

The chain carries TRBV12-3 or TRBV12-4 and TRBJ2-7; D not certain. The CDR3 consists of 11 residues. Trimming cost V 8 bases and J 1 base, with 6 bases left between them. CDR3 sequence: CASYGSYEQYF. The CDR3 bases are TGTGCCAGCTATGGGTCCTACGAGCAGTACTTC.